The rows below give T cell receptor beta chains drawn from one sample of a study of T cell repertoires in cytomegalovirus infection. Their antigens remain unidentified. TCRdb ran MiXCR on the reads and lists one entry per CDR3 protein. Seen here are about 340,000 distinct CDR3 sequences, about 27% observed once, and the top ten hold 15% to 20%. Material: cultured PBMCs, obtained from culture after CMV antigen stimulation. The receptors were gathered from a human donor in good health (CMV status not recorded). Some clones in this sample may be carry-over from other donors' samples. Both conserved end residues are part of each CDR3. A D gene is named only where the DNA matches it firmly. A row's size may be missing; if present it is once, few, many or a size class.

clone_size,d_call,v_call,j_call,cdr3_aa,cdr3_nt
once,.,TRBV9,TRBJ1-1,CASSAPPAEAFF,TGTGCCAGCAGCGCACCCCCCGCTGAAGCTTTCTTT
.,TRBD1,TRBV5-6,TRBJ1-2,CASSARDRGWYGYTF,TGTGCCAGCAGCGCGCGGGACAGGGGCTGGTATGGCTACACCTTC
.,TRBD2,TRBV7-8,TRBJ2-3,CASSQGLAGVTDTQYF,TGTGCCAGCAGCCAAGGACTAGCGGGAGTCACAGATACGCAGTATTTT
few,.,TRBV28,TRBJ2-3,CASSFSPRGTDTQYF,TGTGCCAGCAGTTTCTCGCCCCGGGGCACAGATACGCAGTATTTT
.,.,TRBV9,TRBJ2-5,CASSSGAKETQYF,TGTGCCAGCAGCTCCGGGGCGAAAGAGACCCAGTACTTC
once,.,TRBV7-9,TRBJ1-3,CASSLKAGRTGNTIYF,TGTGCCAGCAGCTTAAAGGCAGGGAGAACTGGAAACACCATATATTTT
few,.,TRBV6-5,TRBJ1-2,CASSLSHLIYGYTF,TGTGCCAGCAGTCTCTCCCATCTTATCTATGGCTACACCTTC
few,TRBD1,TRBV5-4,TRBJ1-2,CASSRDRGSLGYTF,TGTGCCAGCAGCCGGGACAGGGGGTCTCTCGGCTACACCTTC
.,.,TRBV7-3,TRBJ2-7,CASSLRGSHYEQYF,TGTGCCAGCAGCTTAAGGGGTAGCCACTACGAGCAGTACTTC
few,.,TRBV19,TRBJ2-7,CASSMVVVAESSYEQYF,TGTGCCAGTAGTATGGTGGTCGTAGCGGAAAGCTCCTACGAGCAGTACTTC
.,.,TRBV19,TRBJ2-7,CASSMILGPAPYEQYF,TGTGCCAGTAGTATGATCTTGGGCCCTGCCCCCTACGAGCAGTACTTC
.,.,TRBV27,TRBJ2-5,CATGRAQETQYF,TGTGCCACAGGACGGGCACAAGAGACCCAGTACTTC
few,TRBD1,TRBV7-9,TRBJ1-2,CASSLKRQGGLNGYTF,TGTGCCAGCAGCTTAAAACGACAGGGCGGGTTGAATGGCTACACCTTC
.,.,TRBV7-2,TRBJ2-3,CASSLYTRTRLDTQYF,TGTGCCAGCAGCTTATATACTAGGACACGGTTAGATACGCAGTATTTT
few,.,TRBV7-4,TRBJ1-1,CASSLVSLRYTEAFF,TGTGCCAGCAGCTTAGTCTCCCTCCGATACACTGAAGCTTTCTTT
many,TRBD2,TRBV7-2,TRBJ2-7,CASSPAPGRGDYEQYF,TGTGCCAGCAGCCCGGCCCCCGGGAGGGGGGACTACGAGCAGTACTTC
.,.,TRBV15,TRBJ1-1,CATSRDGGRMNTEAFF,TGTGCCACCAGCAGAGATGGGGGCAGGATGAACACTGAAGCTTTCTTT
.,.,TRBV9,TRBJ2-7,CASSVGDGAYEQYF,TGTGCCAGCAGCGTAGGAGACGGAGCCTACGAGCAGTACTTC
.,TRBD1,TRBV11-2,TRBJ2-3,CASSLRATGITDTQYF,TGTGCCAGCAGCTTGAGGGCGACAGGGATTACAGATACGCAGTATTTT
.,.,TRBV12-3/TRBV12-4,TRBJ2-1,CASSPLGANEQFF,TGTGCCAGCAGTCCCTTAGGGGCTAATGAGCAGTTCTTC
.,.,TRBV3-1,TRBJ1-3,CASSGDGGNTIYF,TGTGCCAGCAGCGGGGACGGTGGAAACACCATATATTTT
few,.,TRBV7-6,TRBJ2-7,CASSMGRSEAYEQYF,TGTGCCAGCAGCATGGGACGATCCGAAGCGTACGAGCAGTACTTC
.,.,TRBV28,TRBJ2-1,CASSLFPPSLLTSYNEQFF,TGTGCCAGCAGTTTATTTCCCCCCAGCCTCTTAACCTCCTACAATGAGCAGTTCTTC
many,.,TRBV6-1,TRBJ2-2,CASYRGRRLNTGELFF,TGTGCCAGCTACAGAGGCAGACGGCTTAACACCGGGGAGCTGTTTTTT
.,TRBD2,TRBV4-1,TRBJ2-3,CASSQRSASGVFFTDTQYF,TGCGCCAGCAGCCAAAGGTCGGCTAGCGGTGTTTTTTTCACAGATACGCAGTATTTT
.,TRBD1,TRBV18,TRBJ2-7,CASSTVRGTHEQYF,TGTGCCAGCTCAACGGTCAGGGGGACCCACGAGCAGTACTTC